The 23 T cell receptor beta chains below all came from one sample that was sequenced in a study of T cell responses to AZD1222 COVID-19 vaccine. Here immunoSEQ multiplex PCR was the method, and the copy in TCRdb shows in-frame clones only, minus some. The profile shows 75,000 to 100,000 clones, approximately 90% of them singletons. This sample comprised peripheral blood, obtained on day 0 of AZD1222 vaccination. The receptors shown here come from an adult in good health.

The CDR3 DNA reads TGTGCCAGAAGAAACTCCGGGACAGGGGGCGAACTTGTTGGCTACACCTTC. Protein product: CARRNSGTGGELVGYTF. The J gene is TRBJ1-2, the V gene TRBV19; 12 nucleotides align to TRBD1. CDR3 size: 17 residues. Germline trimming cut 9 bases from V and 7 bases from J; bases unmatched to any gene: 18. In germline, CDR1 is LNHDA, CDR2 SQIVND (reference sequence).

This chain uses TRBV18 with TRBJ1-4; D may be TRBD1 (5 bases). CDR1 and CDR2 (germline): KGHSH, LQKENI. The CDR3 extends over 14 amino acids. Trimming took 3 bases from V and 8 from J, leaving 13 bases between them. The CDR3 here is CASSPGRTREKLFF. CDR3 nucleotides: TGTGCCAGCTCACCTGGACGGACAAGAGAAAAACTGTTTTTT.

This clone was observed once. This sequence joins TRBV28 and TRBJ1-1; 7 bases agree with TRBD1. V shed 9 bases, J shed 1 base, and the junction held 8 bases outside the gene matches. This CDR3 is built from 14 residues. In germline, CDR1 is MDHEN, CDR2 SYDVKM. CDR3: CASLRGVGNTEAFF. DNA for the CDR3: TGTGCCAGTCTCAGGGGGGTAGGGAACACTGAAGCTTTCTTT.

This chain connects TRBV28 to TRBJ1-2, with D possibly TRBD1 on 5 matching bases. The CDR3 consists of 14 residues. Germline V lookup: CDR1 MDHEN, CDR2 SYDVKM. V shed 3 bases and J shed 4 bases, with 12 bases lying between them. The CDR3 bases are TGTGCCAGCAGTTTCGCGGTGACAGCCTATGGCTACACCTTC. It translates to CASSFAVTAYGYTF.

The chain recombines TRBV6-5 with TRBJ1-1; perhaps TRBD1 as D (6 bases). The ends were cut back, 10 bases at V and 4 bases at J, with 19 bases in the middle. CDR1 and CDR2 (germline): MNHEY, SVGAGI. The CDR3 is 14 residues long. The chain's CDR3 is CATELGGLGTEAFF. CDR3 in DNA: TGTGCCACGGAATTAGGGGGGCTCGGCACTGAAGCTTTCTTT.

The chain uses TRBV21-1 and TRBJ1-3; TRBD1, the table's D call, was not compared with the DNA. TRBV21-1 constitutes a pseudogene. The CDR3 covers 17 residues. The CDR3 loop is CASPQRTPHKNVYTIYF. CDR3 bases: TGTGCCAGCCCCCAAAGGACACCGCATAAGAATGTCTACACCATATATTTT.

The rearrangement uses TRBV30 and TRBJ1-2; D possibly corresponds to TRBD1 (5 bases). Looked up from germline, CDR1 is GTSNPN and CDR2 is SVGIG (reference sequence). The CDR3 is 13 amino acids. Between the trimmed V and J ends, which lost 0 bases and 7 bases, there was a span of 12 bases. The CDR3, as DNA: TGTGCCTGGAGTGTGCGAGAAGGGACTGGCTACACCTTC. Protein sequence: CAWSVREGTGYTF. Using reference TRBV30 and TRBJ1-2 for the parts outside the CDR3, the full variable domain is SQTIHQWPATLVQPVGSPLSLECTVEGTSNPNLYWYRQAAGRGLQLLFYSVGIGQISSEVPQNLSASRPQDRQFILSSKKLLLSDSGFYLCAWSVREGTGYTFGSGTRLTVV.

This chain joins TRBV19 and TRBJ1-6; perhaps TRBD1 as D (6 bases). The CDR3 has 16 amino acids. Germline assignment: CDR1 LNHDA and CDR2 SQIVND (reference sequence). Trimming pared 3 bases from V and 2 bases from J, leaving 11 bases between. This CDR3 reads CASSMTGYTYNSPLHF. CDR3 nucleotide sequence: TGTGCCAGTAGTATGACAGGATACACCTATAATTCACCCCTCCACTTT. The complete variable domain, with remaining parts taken from reference TRBV19 and TRBJ1-6, reads DGGITQSPKYLFRKEGQNVTLSCEQNLNHDAMYWYRQDPGQGLRLIYYSQIVNDFQKGDIAEGYSVSREKKESFPLTVTSAQKNPTAFYLCASSMTGYTYNSPLHFGNGTRLTVT.

With respect to this clone: The conserved closing phenylalanine or tryptophan is absent in this CDR3, likely reflecting a read error. It is unclear where the CDR3 begins or ends on the DNA, so no DNA is shown, and the CDR3 is as TCRdb lists it. The rearrangement joins TRBV30 to TRBJ1-1; TRBD1, as called in the table, went unchecked against the DNA. CDR1 and CDR2 (germline): GTSNPN, SVGIG (reference sequence). Termini included, the CDR3 measures 11 amino acids. The chain's CDR3 is CAWSLNQVGAI.

The CDR3 DNA reads as TGTGCCAGCAACATCCGGGACAGGGGGTCCAACACCTTC. The encoded protein is CASNIRDRGSNTF. The genes are TRBV12-3 or TRBV12-4 and TRBJ1-2, with 11 bases matching TRBD1. The trim removed 7 bases at V and 12 bases at J, leaving 10 bases unmatched. The CDR3 runs 13 residues.

This clone has only one observation. The J gene is TRBJ1-2, the V gene TRBV7-9; 7 nucleotides match TRBD1. The CDR3 sequence is 13 residues long. CDR1 is SEHNR and CDR2 is FQNEAQ in the germline V gene (reference sequence). Losses at the gene ends were 11 bases for V and 3 bases for J; bases not matched to a gene: 9. DNA for the CDR3: TGTGCCGTACGGGACAGCCAAGACTATGGCTACACCTTC. This translates into CAVRDSQDYGYTF.

V is TRBV11-2 and J is TRBJ1-2, with unresolved D. This CDR3 is 14 amino acids long. Trimming cost V 1 base and J 4 bases, with 10 bases left between them. CDR1 and CDR2 from the germline V gene are SGHAT and FQNNGV. CDR3 coding DNA: TGTGCCAGCAGCTTAGCACGGGGAGGCTATGGCTACACCTTC. Amino acid sequence: CASSLARGGYGYTF.

The CDR3 sequence: CASSTLGNSGDEQYF. Here the CDR3 DNA reads TGTGCCAGTAGTACCCTCGGGAATTCGGGCGACGAGCAGTACTTC. The J gene is TRBJ2-7, the V gene TRBV19; the D gene is possibly TRBD2 (5 bases). Germline CDR1 reads LNHDA; CDR2 reads SQIVND (reference sequence). This CDR3 spans 15 amino acids. V lost 4 bases and J 5 bases, leaving 18 bases between the germline ends. The full variable domain, completed using reference TRBV19 and TRBJ2-7, is DGGITQSPKYLFRKEGQNVTLSCEQNLNHDAMYWYRQDPGQGLRLIYYSQIVNDFQKGDIAEGYSVSREKKESFPLTVTSAQKNPTAFYLCASSTLGNSGDEQYFGPGTRLTVT.

The rearrangement links TRBV4-2 to TRBJ1-2; D unclear. V was shortened by 1 base and J by 3 bases, with 6 bases between the two germline ends. CDR1 LGHNA and CDR2 YNFKEQ come from the germline V gene. The CDR3 consists of 13 residues. The CDR3 nucleotides read TGTGCCAGCAGCCAAGGCGAGTACTATGGCTACACCTTC. It encodes CASSQGEYYGYTF.

The rearrangement links TRBV2 to TRBJ2-7; D may correspond to TRBD1 or TRBD2 (6 bases each). This CDR3 contains 14 residues. The germline V and J ends were trimmed by 4 bases and 4 bases, with 14 bases remaining between them. The V gene's germline CDR1 is SNHLY and CDR2 FYNNEI. The CDR3 spells CASSGGRGDYEQYF. Written as DNA, the CDR3 is TGTGCCAGCAGTGGAGGTAGGGGGGATTACGAGCAGTACTTC.

J is TRBJ2-2 and V is TRBV6-6; a possible D gene is TRBD2 (6 bases). The CDR3 consists of 16 residues. Germline CDR1 and CDR2: MNHNY and SVGAGI (reference sequence). The germline V and J ends were trimmed by 0 bases and 7 bases, with 15 bases remaining between them. CDR3 loop: CASSYSVGGTNGELFF. CDR3 nucleotide sequence: TGTGCCAGCAGTTACTCGGTTGGGGGGACGAACGGGGAGCTGTTTTTT.

This chain connects TRBV9 to TRBJ1-2, with D uncertain. The CDR3 runs 14 residues. The germline V gene has CDR1 SGDLS and CDR2 YYNGEE. The V and J ends lost 0 bases and 0 bases respectively, with 6 bases between them. Here the CDR3 reads CASSVATANYGYTF. The CDR3 region has the DNA TGTGCCAGCAGCGTAGCTACGGCTAACTATGGCTACACCTTC. Variable domain in full (rest from reference TRBV9 and TRBJ1-2): DSGVTQTPKHLITATGQRVTLRCSPRSGDLSVYWYQQSLDQGLQFLIQYYNGEERAKGNILERFSAQQFPDLHSELNLSSLELGDSALYFCASSVATANYGYTFGSGTRLTVV.

The V call is TRBV3-1 (or the pseudogene TRBV3-2), the J call TRBJ1-1, with D hard to call. Trimming stripped 3 bases from V and 5 bases from J, with 10 bases between. The CDR3 totals 13 residues. CDR1 LGHDT and CDR2 YNNKEL come from the germline V gene (reference sequence). The CDR3 nucleotides are TGTGCCAGCAGCCAGGGGAGGGATACTGAAGCTTTCTTT. Its protein product is CASSQGRDTEAFF.

CDR3 DNA sequence: TGCGCCAGCAGCCAAGAGGCGCACAGCCCTTATAGCAATCAGCCCCAGCATTTT. This gives the protein CASSQEAHSPYSNQPQHF. The V and J genes are TRBV4-3 and TRBJ1-5; D unclear. The CDR3 covers 18 residues. Trimming took off 0 bases at V and 0 bases at J, with 15 bases between the two ends. Germline V gene sequence: CDR1 LGHNA, CDR2 YSLEER.

The rearrangement joins TRBV6-5 to TRBJ2-1; 11 nucleotides match TRBD1. V lost 5 bases, J lost 4 bases, and 4 bases stayed unmatched. This CDR3 is 15 amino acids long. The germline gives CDR1 MNHEY, CDR2 SVGAGI. CDR3 loop: CASSKDRGLYNEQFF. The DNA of the CDR3 is TGTGCCAGCAGTAAGGACAGGGGGCTTTACAATGAGCAGTTCTTC.

The chain employs TRBV7-8 and TRBJ2-1; 7 nucleotides match TRBD1. The length of the CDR3 is 12 residues. J lost 11 bases, V lost 5 bases, and 6 bases had no gene match. CDR1 is SGHVS, CDR2 FQNEAQ, per germline. CDR3: CASSPDRDKQFF. The CDR3 region has the DNA TGTGCCAGCAGCCCAGACAGGGATAAGCAGTTCTTC. The whole variable domain, remainder taken from reference TRBV7-8 and TRBJ2-1, is GAGVSQSPRYKVAKRGQDVALRCDPISGHVSLFWYQQALGQGPEFLTYFQNEAQLDKSGLPSDRFFAERPEGSVSTLKIQRTQQEDSAVYLCASSPDRDKQFFGPGTRLTVL.

The genes are TRBV4-1 and TRBJ1-4; 9 bases are shared with TRBD1. The CDR3 is 16 residues long. CDR1 is MGHRA and CDR2 is YSYEKL in the germline V gene. The V segment lost 0 bases and the J segment 11 bases; nucleotides outside the gene matches: 10. CDR3 nucleotides: TGCGCCAGCAGCCAAGAGGGGGGAACAGGGGGCAGTAAACTGTTTTTT. Amino acids: CASSQEGGTGGSKLFF.

J is TRBJ1-1 and V is TRBV7-9, with D tentatively TRBD1 (6 bases). Trimming pared 5 bases from V and 0 bases from J, leaving 13 bases between. The CDR3 contains 15 residues. Germline V gene data show CDR1 as SEHNR and CDR2 as FQNEAQ (reference sequence). The CDR3, as DNA: TGTGCCAGCAGCCCGCAACAGGGAATGAACACTGAAGCTTTCTTT. This translates into CASSPQQGMNTEAFF.